This is a list of T cell receptor beta chains from one sample in a study of T cell repertoires in cytomegalovirus infection. TCRdb re-analysed the reads in MiXCR, keeping a single row per CDR3 protein. Counted here are about 230,000 distinct CDR3 sequences, approximately 7% occurring once; the ten biggest clones make up around 6%. Source material: PBMCs. The receptors shown here come from a human donor in good health (CMV status not recorded). Some clones in this sample may be carry-over from other donors' samples. CDR3s include the opening cysteine and the closing phenylalanine or tryptophan. Fields, in order: CDR3 length, V gene, J gene, CDR3 protein.

14,TRBV7-9,TRBJ2-7,CASSSQGQGIKQYF
16,TRBV6-6,TRBJ1-2,CASSYNNTGTKYGYTF
14,TRBV12-3/TRBV12-4,TRBJ2-7,CASSFGPPYNEQYF
18,TRBV12-3/TRBV12-4,TRBJ2-1,CASSLWERGASSYNEQFF
17,TRBV23-1,TRBJ2-4,CASSHPPRHVAKNIQYF
14,TRBV5-5,TRBJ2-7,CASSFGNIVYEQYF
14,TRBV6-2/TRBV6-3,TRBJ2-5,CTSSPGLARETQYF
13,TRBV5-1,TRBJ2-7,CASSFGQGGEQYF
13,TRBV28,TRBJ2-7,CASTGTPVWEQYF
12,TRBV6-6,TRBJ2-7,CASSSLLYEQYF
16,TRBV20-1,TRBJ1-3,CSAGPLGTVSGNTIYF
17,TRBV15,TRBJ2-3,CATSRDLKGIGTDTQYF
14,TRBV19,TRBJ2-3,CASSIGHRTDTQYF
17,TRBV7-2,TRBJ1-5,CASSPILRPHSNQPQHF
18,TRBV4-3,TRBJ2-5,CASSHREVRQGMGETQYF
13,TRBV20-1,TRBJ1-5,CSAPDRGPQPQHF
15,TRBV5-4,TRBJ2-5,CASSLASGGEETQYF
15,TRBV12-3/TRBV12-4,TRBJ1-2,CASSLRSAGNYGYTF
16,TRBV7-6,TRBJ1-1,CASSWNGGADNTEAFF
14,TRBV7-9,TRBJ2-7,CASSPLGQGNEQYF
13,TRBV10-3,TRBJ2-7,CAISEGTVYEQYF
15,TRBV20-1,TRBJ1-6,CSARTKESYNSPLHF
16,TRBV7-2,TRBJ2-7,CASSLEWRGPTYEQYF
13,TRBV29-1,TRBJ2-5,CSVQTAPQETQYF
13,TRBV20-1,TRBJ1-1,CSAPDRENTEAFF
15,TRBV7-2,TRBJ2-7,CASSLTGWSSYEQYF
17,TRBV7-9,TRBJ1-1,CASSLASRAPLNTEAFF
17,TRBV5-1,TRBJ2-2,CASSRPSSGGGVGELFF
14,TRBV7-8,TRBJ1-5,CASSLDRVDQPQHF
14,TRBV12-3/TRBV12-4,TRBJ2-7,CASTPRAGSYEQYF
14,TRBV23-1,TRBJ2-5,CASSQFVPRETQYF
15,TRBV30,TRBJ1-5,CAWSPGGADNQPQHF
14,TRBV6-2/TRBV6-3,TRBJ2-7,CASRWGSTTYEQYF
14,TRBV4-2,TRBJ2-1,CASSLNPERDEQFF
16,TRBV19,TRBJ2-3,CASLSRLAGHTDTQYF
14,TRBV20-1,TRBJ2-4,CSAGDASSRDIQYF
15,TRBV2,TRBJ1-2,CASSLREPGSGGYTF
17,TRBV6-2/TRBV6-3,TRBJ2-7,CASSYSPRGGSSYEQYF
16,TRBV5-4,TRBJ1-3,CASSRRDRTSGNTIYF
16,TRBV20-1,TRBJ1-6,CSALGGHGANNSPLHF
14,TRBV30,TRBJ2-5,CAWNFPGPWETQYF
11,TRBV30,TRBJ1-1,CACRRGAEAFF
14,TRBV28,TRBJ1-2,CASRPQGEVYGYTF
15,TRBV7-2,TRBJ2-5,CASSFYPGVKETQYF
16,TRBV28,TRBJ2-7,CASSLSLGRGTHEQYF
16,TRBV5-8,TRBJ2-7,CASSLALGTGAYEQYF
11,TRBV7-2,TRBJ2-1,CASSASREQFF
14,TRBV11-2,TRBJ2-5,CASSLELNQETQYF
16,TRBV7-8,TRBJ2-3,CASSPPAGGSTDTQYF
15,TRBV12-3/TRBV12-4,TRBJ1-3,CASTPQGDSGNTIYF
15,TRBV11-2,TRBJ2-3,CASSLSSGGADTQYF
13,TRBV29-1,TRBJ1-2,CSVGEGSGYGYTF